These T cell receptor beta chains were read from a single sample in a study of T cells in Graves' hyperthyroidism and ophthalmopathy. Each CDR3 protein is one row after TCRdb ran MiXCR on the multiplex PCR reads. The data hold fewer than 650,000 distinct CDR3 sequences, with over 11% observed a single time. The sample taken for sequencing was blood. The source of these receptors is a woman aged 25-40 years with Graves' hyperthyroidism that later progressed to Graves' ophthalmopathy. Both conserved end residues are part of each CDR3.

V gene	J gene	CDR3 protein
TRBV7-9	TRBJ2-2	CASSLSRNTGELFF
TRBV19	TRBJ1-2	CASSTSARGASYGYTF
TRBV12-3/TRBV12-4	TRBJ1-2	CASSLRQADGYTF
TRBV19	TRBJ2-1	CASKGLAGTIRGNEQFF
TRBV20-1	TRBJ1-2	CSAGHTYGYTF
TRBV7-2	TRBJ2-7	CASSPRQRTYEQYF
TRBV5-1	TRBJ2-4	CASSLQVAGGPNIQYF
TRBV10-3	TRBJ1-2	CAISDRTGPTNYGYTF
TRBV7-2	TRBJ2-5	CASRPGSLETQYF
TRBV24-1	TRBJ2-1	CATSDFTGESYNEQFF
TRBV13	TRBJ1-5	CASSAGQVQPQHF
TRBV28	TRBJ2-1	CATRREKEASYNEQFF
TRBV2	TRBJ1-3	CASSWTVTGNTIYF
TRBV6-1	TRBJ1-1	CASSGPGTGEAGTEAFF
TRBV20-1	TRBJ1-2	CSAPGQGAGGYTF
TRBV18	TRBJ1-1	CASSGNRDTEAFF
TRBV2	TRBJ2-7	CASRRDVPFTYEQYF
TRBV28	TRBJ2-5	CASSLRTGGYSGETQYF
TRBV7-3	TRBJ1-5	CASSLMGGPGQPQHF
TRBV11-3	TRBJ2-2	CASSLVGSLSGTGELFF
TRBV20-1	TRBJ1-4	CSATGLEEKLFF
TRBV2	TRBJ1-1	CASSGVGVREAFF
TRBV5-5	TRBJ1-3	CASSFQGGASGNTISF
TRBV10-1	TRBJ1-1	CASNTGQPGTEAFF
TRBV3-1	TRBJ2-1	CASSQGFGGSGRGGEQFF
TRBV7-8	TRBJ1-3	CASSFRANSGNTIYF
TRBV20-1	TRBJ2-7	CSARDPGRGSYEQYF
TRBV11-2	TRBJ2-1	CASSLEAGDSYNEQFF
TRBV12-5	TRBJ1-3	CASGLVLGTRFPGNTIYF
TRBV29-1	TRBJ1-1	CSVEDWIPNTEAFF
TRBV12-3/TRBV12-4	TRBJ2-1	CASSFMGDEQFF
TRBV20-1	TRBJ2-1	CSARDRRLAARDEQFF
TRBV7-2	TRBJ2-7	CASSLPRESTSGTYEQYF
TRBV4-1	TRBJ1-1	CASSRDFFRLNTEAFF
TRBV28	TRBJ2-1	CASTKRTGRRNNEQFF
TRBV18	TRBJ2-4	CASSPPGTPKNIQYF
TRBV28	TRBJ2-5	CASSYGFNQETQYF
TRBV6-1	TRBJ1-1	CASSQMTGNMNTEAFF
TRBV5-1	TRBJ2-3	CASSTGLAETRTDTQYF
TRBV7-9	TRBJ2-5	CVSSLSFSQETQYF
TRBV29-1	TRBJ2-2	CSVVGLAGLGGELFF
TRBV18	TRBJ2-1	CASSSGPTSYNGQFF
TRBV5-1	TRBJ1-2	CASSLGGFGYTF
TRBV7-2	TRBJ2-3	CASSLTRLAGASTQYF
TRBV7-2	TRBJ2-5	CATGNRAHQETQYF
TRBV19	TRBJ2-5	CASSIGLETQYF
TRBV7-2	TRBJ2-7	CASSLTLDRGRYEQYF
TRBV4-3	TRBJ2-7	CASSQTGLGREQYF
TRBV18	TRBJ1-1	CASSIGRASPPFF
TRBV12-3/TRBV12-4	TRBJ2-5	CASSPRTSAQETQYF
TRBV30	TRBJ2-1	CAWIAWRGYSHNEQFF
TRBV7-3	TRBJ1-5	CASSIPLRHLKISPSIF
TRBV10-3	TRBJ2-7	CAINRGPSYEQYF